This T cell receptor (beta chain) is from a study of T cells in Graves' hyperthyroidism and ophthalmopathy. Amplification yielded TCR beta CDR3 regions, with RNA transcripts as the source. HTBI primers were employed in a first-round RT-PCR of the TCR CDR3. TCRdb itself ran the multiplex PCR reads through MiXCR, one entry per CDR3 protein. The sample contains 550,000 to 850,000 distinct CDR3 sequences, around 20% of which appear only once. Only a few counts were recorded for this clonotype. The source is a woman between 45 and 65 years old with Graves' hyperthyroidism that later progressed to Graves' ophthalmopathy. Source material: blood.

CDR3 protein: CASTRTSGGRAGRNEQFF. The CDR3 DNA reads as TGTGCCAGCACCCGGACTAGCGGGGGTCGGGCGGGTAGGAATGAGCAGTTCTTC. The chain is built from TRBV6-1 and TRBJ2-1, with 13 nucleotides matching TRBD2. After removal of 7 bases from V and 7 bases from J, the junction contained 16 bases not matched to a gene. The CDR3 covers 18 residues. CDR1 is MNHNS, CDR2 SASEGT, per germline.